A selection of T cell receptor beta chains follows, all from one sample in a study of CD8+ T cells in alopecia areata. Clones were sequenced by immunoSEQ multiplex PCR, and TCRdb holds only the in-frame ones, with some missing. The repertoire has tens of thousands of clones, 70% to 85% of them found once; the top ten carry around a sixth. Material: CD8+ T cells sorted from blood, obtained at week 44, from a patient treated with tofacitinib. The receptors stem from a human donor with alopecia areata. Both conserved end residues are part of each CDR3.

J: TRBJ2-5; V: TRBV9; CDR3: CASSVPGKTQYF
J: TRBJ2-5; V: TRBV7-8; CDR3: CASSTSDRVQETQYF
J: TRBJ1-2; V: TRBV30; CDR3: CAWSHVAYGYTF
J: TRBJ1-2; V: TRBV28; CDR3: CASRARGYYGYTF
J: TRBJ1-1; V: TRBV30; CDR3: CAWGTGTTEAFF
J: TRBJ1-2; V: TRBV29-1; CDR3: CSVPGTGNGYTF
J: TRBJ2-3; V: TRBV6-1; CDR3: CASTWTSGALDTQYF
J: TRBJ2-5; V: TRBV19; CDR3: CASSIAGDWGETQYF
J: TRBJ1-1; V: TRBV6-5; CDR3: CASSRPGFVNTEAFF
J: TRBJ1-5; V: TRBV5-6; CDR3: CASSWGTGQPQHF
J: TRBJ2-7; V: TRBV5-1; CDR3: CASSLSYDEQYF
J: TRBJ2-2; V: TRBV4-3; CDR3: CASSPTPGPSGVTGELFF
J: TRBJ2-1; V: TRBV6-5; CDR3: CASSSNNNEQFF
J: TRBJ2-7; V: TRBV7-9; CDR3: CASSLRTESEQYF
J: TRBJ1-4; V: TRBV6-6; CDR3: CASSYSPQGVYEKLFF
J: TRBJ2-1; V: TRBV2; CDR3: CASRAGLSYNEQFF
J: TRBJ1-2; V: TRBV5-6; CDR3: CASSSGTVYGYTF
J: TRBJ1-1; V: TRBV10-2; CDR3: CASSESQGRGTEAFF
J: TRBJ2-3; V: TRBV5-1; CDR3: CASSGDRGLSDTQYF